The 20 T cell receptor beta chains below come from one sample, sequenced in a study of Ad26.COV2.S vaccination and SARS-CoV-2 variants. Only in-frame clones appear in the TCRdb table, and some are missing; sequencing was by immunoSEQ multiplex PCR. The sample has about 350,000 clones, just over 90% seen once. The sequenced sample was peripheral blood, obtained after recovery from COVID-19. The receptors come from a human donor who had recovered from COVID-19.

Note on this clone: Relative to the germline gene, one junction end is altered; a read error may explain this. The chain combines TRBV7-7 with TRBJ2-1; no reliable D call. There are 15 residues in the CDR3. From germline, CDR1 is SSHAT and CDR2 FNYEAQ (reference sequence). In DNA form, the CDR3 reads TGTGCTAGCAGCTTAGAAACAGCTCCCTACAATGAGCAGTTCTTC. Its translation: CASSLETAPYNEQFF.

The chain carries TRBV29-1 and TRBJ2-7, with D hard to call. Trimming pared 4 bases from V and 2 bases from J, leaving 6 bases between. Germline V gene data show CDR1 as SQVTM and CDR2 as ANQGSEA. The CDR3 has 11 residues. The CDR3 nucleotides read TGCAGCGTTGTGGACGCCTACGAGCAGTACTTC. Protein product: CSVVDAYEQYF.

The chain joins TRBV11-2 to TRBJ2-2; 7 bases line up with TRBD2. J was trimmed by 5 bases and V by 3 bases; bases with no gene match: 6. CDR1 and CDR2 (germline): SGHAT, FQNNGV. This CDR3 has 15 residues. CDR3 in DNA: TGTGCCAGCAGCTTGGAGACTAGCCCTACCGGGGAGCTGTTTTTT. Its protein is CASSLETSPTGELFF. Full variable domain (rest looked up from reference TRBV11-2 and TRBJ2-2): EAGVAQSPRYKIIEKRQSVAFWCNPISGHATLYWYQQILGQGPKLLIQFQNNGVVDDSQLPKDRFSAERLKGVDSTLKIQPAKLEDSAVYLCASSLETSPTGELFFGEGSRLTVL.

The chain recombines TRBV18 with TRBJ1-5; D is ambiguous. The CDR3 contains 14 residues. Trimming cost V 3 bases and J 6 bases, with 12 bases left between them. Germline V lookup: CDR1 KGHSH, CDR2 LQKENI. CDR3 loop: CASSPDERAQPQHF. In DNA form, the CDR3 reads TGTGCCAGCTCACCCGATGAACGGGCTCAGCCCCAGCATTTT.

The chain has TRBV18 and TRBJ2-7, with TRBD1 as a possible D gene (6 bases). The CDR3 is 17 residues long. Trimming took 3 bases from V and 1 from J, leaving 19 bases between them. Germline V gene lookup returns CDR1 KGHSH and CDR2 LQKENI. CDR3 region: CASSPRTVSQPSYEQYF. CDR3 DNA sequence: TGTGCCAGCTCACCCCGGACAGTTTCACAACCTTCCTACGAGCAGTACTTC. The full variable domain, rest sourced from reference TRBV18 and TRBJ2-7, is NAGVMQNPRHLVRRRGQEARLRCSPMKGHSHVYWYRQLPEEGLKFMVYLQKENIIDESGMPKERFSAEFPKEGPSILRIQQVVRGDSAAYFCASSPRTVSQPSYEQYFGPGTRLTVT.

The V gene is TRBV19, the J gene TRBJ1-2; D ambiguous. Trimming shortened V by 2 bases and J by 4 bases, and 11 bases separated the two germline ends. CDR3 length: 14 amino acids. The germline gives CDR1 LNHDA, CDR2 SQIVND (reference sequence). CDR3 nucleotides: TGTGCCAGTAGTATATCTGGCTCCGTCTATGGCTACACCTTC. Its protein product is CASSISGSVYGYTF.

This clone has a handful of counts. The chain links TRBV6-1 to TRBJ2-1; 13 nucleotides line up with TRBD2. Germline values: CDR1 MNHNS, CDR2 SASEGT. V lost 2 bases to trimming and J lost 10 bases; unmatched junction nucleotides: 5. CDR3 length equals 15 residues. CDR3 loop: CASSETSGGAIEQFF. The CDR3 nucleotides read TGTGCCAGCAGTGAAACTAGCGGGGGGGCCATAGAGCAGTTCTTC.

The chain couples TRBV5-4 to TRBJ1-6, with 7 bases aligning to TRBD1. V dropped 6 bases and J dropped 5; count of bases not matched to a gene: 5. This CDR3 spans 14 amino acids. Germline CDR1 is SGHNT and CDR2 is YYREEE (reference sequence). CDR3 protein: CASTATGNNSPLHF. For the CDR3, the DNA is TGTGCCAGCACCGCGACAGGGAATAATTCACCCCTCCACTTT.

The J gene is TRBJ2-3, the V gene TRBV11-2; the match to TRBD2 covers 9 bases. CDR3 length equals 15 residues. Germline V gives CDR1 SGHAT, CDR2 FQNNGV. J gave up 8 bases and V 4 bases, and 10 bases lay outside the gene matches. In DNA, the CDR3 is TGTGCCAGCAGCTCTCAACGCGGGGGGGGCGGTACGCAGTATTTT. This gives the protein CASSSQRGGGGTQYF.

The chain has TRBV19 and TRBJ2-3; 10 positions match TRBD2. V was pared by 7 bases and J by 5 bases, with 6 bases of the junction left unmatched. The germline V gene has CDR1 LNHDA and CDR2 SQIVND (reference sequence). This CDR3 contains 14 residues. The DNA of the CDR3 is TGTGCCAGTAACAGCGGGGGGGCCAAAGATACGCAGTATTTT. It translates to CASNSGGAKDTQYF.

The chain has TRBV6-4 and TRBJ2-1, with D perhaps assigned TRBD1 or TRBD2 (5 bases each). The CDR3 spans 17 residues. V dropped 0 bases and J dropped 1 base, with 13 bases sitting between them. Germline CDR1 is MRHNA and CDR2 is SNTAGT. In nucleotides, the CDR3 is TGTGCCAGCAGTGACTCAAGGCAGGGACGGTCCTACAATGAGCAGTTCTTC. Translated, it gives CASSDSRQGRSYNEQFF.

The chain is built from TRBV18 and TRBJ1-2; D ambiguous. The CDR3 has 14 amino acids. Germline V gene lookup returns CDR1 KGHSH and CDR2 LQKENI. The ends were cut back, 0 bases at V and 3 bases at J, with 8 bases in the middle. This chain's CDR3 is CASSPPGIYYGYTF. The DNA for the CDR3 is TGTGCCAGCTCACCACCGGGGATATACTATGGCTACACCTTC.

The chain links TRBV4-1 to TRBJ2-5, with 7 nucleotides matching TRBD2. The CDR3 runs to 15 residues. Germline V gene sequence: CDR1 MGHRA, CDR2 YSYEKL. Trimming at V came to 0 bases and at J to 7 bases, leaving 8 bases not matched to a gene. The DNA for the CDR3 is TGCGCCAGCAGCCAAGATCTTGGCGGGGGATGGACCCAGTACTTC. Amino acid sequence: CASSQDLGGGWTQYF.

This rearrangement joins TRBV18 to TRBJ2-7, with TRBD2 matching 13 bases. The CDR3 is 16 residues long. Germline trimming cut 5 bases from V and 4 bases from J; bases unmatched to any gene: 8. CDR1 KGHSH and CDR2 LQKENI come from the germline V gene. The CDR3 DNA is TGTGCCAGCTCATCCGGGACTAGCGGGATCCTATACGAGCAGTACTTC. Its translation is CASSSGTSGILYEQYF.

The CDR3 region is CASSQTRGGLTDTQYF. CDR3 DNA: TGTGCCAGCAGTCAAACGAGGGGGGGCCTCACAGATACGCAGTATTTT. This sequence joins TRBV5-6 and TRBJ2-3; a weak D match, TRBD2 (7 bases). CDR1 and CDR2 (germline): SGHDT, YYEEEE. CDR3 length: 16 amino acids. The germline V and J ends were trimmed by 5 bases and 2 bases, with 18 bases remaining between them.

The chain employs TRBV10-3 and TRBJ1-2; D is ambiguous. Germline V lookup: CDR1 ENHRY, CDR2 SYGVKD. CDR3 length: 14 residues. V lost 4 bases and J 0 bases, leaving 9 bases between the germline ends. The CDR3 reads CAISAVGANYGYTF. Written as DNA, the CDR3 is TGTGCCATCAGTGCGGTCGGAGCTAACTATGGCTACACCTTC.

This sequence joins TRBV27 and TRBJ1-2; 7 bases align to TRBD1. The CDR3 covers 14 residues. Germline V gives CDR1 MNHEY, CDR2 SMNVEV (reference sequence). Trimming took 4 bases from V and 3 from J; bases not matched to a gene: 5. In nucleotides, the CDR3 is TGTGCCAGCAGTTCGGACAGGACGTACTATGGCTACACCTTC. It yields the protein CASSSDRTYYGYTF.

This rearrangement joins TRBV4-1 to TRBJ2-7; 11 bases line up with TRBD1. V gave up 0 bases and J gave up 2 bases; unmatched junction bases: 3. This CDR3 is 16 amino acids long. Germline CDR1 and CDR2: MGHRA and YSYEKL. CDR3 sequence (DNA): TGCGCCAGCAGCCAAGAGTTGGGACAGGGGGCCTACGAGCAGTACTTC. This sequence encodes CASSQELGQGAYEQYF.

This chain connects TRBV7-2 to TRBJ2-3, with D possibly called TRBD1 or TRBD2 (6 bases each). Looked up from germline, CDR1 is SGHTA and CDR2 is FQGNSA. Between the trimmed V and J ends, which lost 1 base and 4 bases, there was a span of 9 bases. The CDR3 loop spans 14 amino acids. CDR3 bases: TGTGCCAGCAGCTTAGGAAGGGGGGCAGATACGCAGTATTTT. Translated: CASSLGRGADTQYF.

This chain links TRBV2 with TRBJ1-5; D gene uncertain. The V end was cut by 4 bases, the J end by 7 bases, with 5 bases between. The V gene's germline CDR1 is SNHLY and CDR2 FYNNEI. The CDR3 runs 11 residues. This chain's CDR3 is CASSAGQPQHF. In DNA form, the CDR3 reads TGTGCCAGCAGTGCAGGCCAGCCCCAGCATTTT.